Shown below are 10 T cell receptor beta chains from a single sample sequenced in a study of ipilimumab plus nivolumab after autologous stem cell transplantation. Some clones are missing from TCRdb's copy, which holds only in-frame ones; the method was immunoSEQ multiplex PCR. The sample yields 77,000 or so clones, 83% seen once. The sample here was PBMCs, taken in a trial of ipilimumab plus nivolumab as post-transplant consolidation. The source of these receptors is a male donor with diffuse large B-cell lymphoma.

This clone has only a few counts. The V and J genes are TRBV5-1 and TRBJ2-3, with D perhaps TRBD1 (5 bases). V lost 2 bases, J lost 3 bases, and 13 bases lay in between. CDR1 and CDR2 (germline): SGHRS, YFSETQ. CDR3 length equals 15 residues. The CDR3 here is CASSFSAGLTDTQYF. DNA of the CDR3: TGCGCCAGCAGCTTCTCTGCAGGGCTGACAGATACGCAGTATTTT. The entire variable domain, with the rest obtained from reference TRBV5-1 and TRBJ2-3, is as follows: KAGVTQTPRYLIKTRGQQVTLSCSPISGHRSVSWYQQTPGQGLQFLFEYFSETQRNKGNFPGRFSGRQFSNSRSEMNVSTLELGDSALYLCASSFSAGLTDTQYFGPGTRLTVL.

The V call is TRBV11-3, the J call TRBJ2-1; the D gene is possibly TRBD2 (5 bases). Germline loops: CDR1 SGHNT, CDR2 YENEEA. The CDR3 contains 14 residues. The ends were cut back, 5 bases at V and 2 bases at J, with 10 bases in the middle. CDR3 nucleotide sequence: TGTGCCAGCAGCCGTCCCGGGGCCTACAATGAGCAGTTCTTC. Its protein product is CASSRPGAYNEQFF.

The chain uses TRBV4-3 and TRBJ2-1, with no clear D. The CDR3 spans 16 residues. Germline lookup yields CDR1 LGHNA and CDR2 YSLEER. Trimming shortened V by 0 bases and J by 0 bases, and 9 bases separated the two germline ends. CDR3 residues: CASSQDSTSSYNEQFF. CDR3 DNA: TGCGCCAGCAGCCAAGATTCTACGAGCTCCTACAATGAGCAGTTCTTC.

The genes are TRBV6-6 and TRBJ2-3, with a weak D call TRBD2 (7 bases). The CDR3 length is 16 residues. Trimming cost V 5 bases and J 1 base, with 16 bases left between them. Germline loops: CDR1 MNHNY, CDR2 SVGAGI (reference sequence). This CDR3 is CASSLGGGPGTDTQYF. The CDR3 nucleotides are TGTGCCAGCAGTCTAGGGGGGGGGCCGGGCACAGATACGCAGTATTTT.

The sample holds one count of this clone. V usage is TRBV11-2 and J usage is TRBJ2-3; 9 bases fit TRBD1. Germline-derived CDR1 and CDR2 are SGHAT and FQNNGV. Germline trimming cut 4 bases from V and 0 bases from J; bases unmatched to any gene: 2. This CDR3 is 15 amino acids long. The CDR3 nucleotides read TGTGCCAGCAGCTCGACAGGGGGAAGCACAGATACGCAGTATTTT. Its protein product is CASSSTGGSTDTQYF. Supplemented by reference TRBV11-2 and TRBJ2-3, the full variable domain reads EAGVAQSPRYKIIEKRQSVAFWCNPISGHATLYWYQQILGQGPKLLIQFQNNGVVDDSQLPKDRFSAERLKGVDSTLKIQPAKLEDSAVYLCASSSTGGSTDTQYFGPGTRLTVL.

The rearrangement uses TRBV5-3 and TRBJ2-7, with D tentatively TRBD1 (5 bases). TRBV5-3 is identified as an open reading frame with a role that is uncertain. The CDR3 consists of 15 residues. Trimming removed 3 bases from V and 0 bases from J, with 13 bases in between. CDR3 region: CARSCQQVSSYEQYF. The CDR3 bases are TGTGCCAGAAGCTGCCAACAGGTTAGCTCCTACGAGCAGTACTTC.

V gene TRBV5-1 combines with J gene TRBJ2-3, with a tentative D call TRBD2 (5 bases). The CDR3 has 13 amino acids. Trimming pared 4 bases from V and 0 bases from J, leaving 6 bases between. Germline assignment: CDR1 SGHRS and CDR2 YFSETQ. The CDR3 region is CASSRGSTDTQYF. The CDR3 bases are TGCGCCAGCAGCCGGGGAAGCACAGATACGCAGTATTTT.

This clone was detected only a few times. J is TRBJ1-6 and V is TRBV12-5; D is unclear. Germline CDR1 is LGHNT and CDR2 is FRNRAP. This CDR3 is built from 13 residues. V gave up 6 bases and J gave up 8 bases, with 11 bases separating them. The CDR3 bases are TGTGCTAGTGGCGGGGAGGCGTATTCACCCCTCCACTTT. Its translation: CASGGEAYSPLHF.

The chain is built from TRBV6-1 and TRBJ1-3, with no clear D. V lost 5 bases, J lost 3 bases, and 11 bases lay in between. Germline-derived CDR1 and CDR2 are MNHNS and SASEGT. The CDR3 sequence is 14 residues long. Here the CDR3 DNA reads TGTGCCAGCAGTCGCTTGGAGGGTGGAAACACCATATATTTT. This sequence encodes CASSRLEGGNTIYF.

This rearrangement joins TRBV6-1 to TRBJ2-3, with a tentative D call TRBD1 (5 bases). Trimming shortened V by 4 bases and J by 2 bases, and 10 bases separated the two germline ends. The length of the CDR3 is 14 residues. Per germline, CDR1 MNHNS and CDR2 SASEGT. The CDR3 DNA reads TGTGCCAGCAGTGGGGTACAGGTCACAGATACGCAGTATTTT. The encoded protein is CASSGVQVTDTQYF.